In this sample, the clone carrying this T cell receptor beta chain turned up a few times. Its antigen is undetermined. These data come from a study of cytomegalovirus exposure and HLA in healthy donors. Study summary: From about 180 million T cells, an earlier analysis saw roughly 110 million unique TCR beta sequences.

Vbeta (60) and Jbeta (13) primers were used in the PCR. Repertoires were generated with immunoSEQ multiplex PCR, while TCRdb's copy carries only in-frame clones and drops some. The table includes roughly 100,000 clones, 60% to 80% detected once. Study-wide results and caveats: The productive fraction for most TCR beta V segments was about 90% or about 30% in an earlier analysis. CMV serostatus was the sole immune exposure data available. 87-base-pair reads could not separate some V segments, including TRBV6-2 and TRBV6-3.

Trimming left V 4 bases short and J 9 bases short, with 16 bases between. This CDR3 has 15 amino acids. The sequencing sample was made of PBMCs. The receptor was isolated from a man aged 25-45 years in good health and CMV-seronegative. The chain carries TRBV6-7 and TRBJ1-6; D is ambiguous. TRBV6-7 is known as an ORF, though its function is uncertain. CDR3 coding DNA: TGTGCCAGCAGTTGCCTCTATGGAGGACGTTCACCCCTCCACTTT. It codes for CASSCLYGGRSPLHF.